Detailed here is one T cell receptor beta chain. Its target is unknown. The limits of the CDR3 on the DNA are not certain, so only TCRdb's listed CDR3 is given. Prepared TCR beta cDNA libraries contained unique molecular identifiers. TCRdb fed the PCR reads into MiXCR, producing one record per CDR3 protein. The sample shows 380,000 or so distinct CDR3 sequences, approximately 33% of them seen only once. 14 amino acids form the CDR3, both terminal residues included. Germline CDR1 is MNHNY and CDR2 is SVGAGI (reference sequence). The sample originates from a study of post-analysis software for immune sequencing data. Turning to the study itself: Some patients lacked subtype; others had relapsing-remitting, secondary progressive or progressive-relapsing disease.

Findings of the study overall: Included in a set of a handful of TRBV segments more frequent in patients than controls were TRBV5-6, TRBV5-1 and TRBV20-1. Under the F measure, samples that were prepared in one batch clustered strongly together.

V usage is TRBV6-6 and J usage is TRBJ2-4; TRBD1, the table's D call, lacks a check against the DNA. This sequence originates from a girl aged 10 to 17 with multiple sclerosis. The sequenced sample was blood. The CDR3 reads CASSSSRGQGIQYF.